Shown below are 3 T cell receptor beta chains from a single sample sequenced in a study of shared clonotypes between healthy human individuals. TCRdb's table, derived via immunoSEQ multiplex PCR, lists solely in-frame clones and lacks some. Of around 2,000,000 clones listed, approximately 94% are singletons. Naive CD8 cells lacked CD45RO and underwent positive selection for CCR7, leaving out terminally differentiated effector memory CD45RA+ cells. The specimen sequenced was naive CD8+ T cells sorted from blood. The receptors derive from a young man in good health.

The CDR3 sequence is CASSQDLDSDTQYF. Written as DNA, the CDR3 is TGTGCCAGCAGCCAAGACCTAGACTCAGATACGCAGTATTTT. J is TRBJ2-3 and V is TRBV4-2; no clear D gene. Germline loops: CDR1 LGHNA, CDR2 YNFKEQ. The CDR3 is 14 amino acids. V was trimmed by 0 bases and J by 4 bases, leaving 8 bases between them.

The chain has TRBV10-3 and TRBJ2-5; D uncertain. CDR3 length: 13 residues. V gave up 8 bases and J gave up 2 bases, with 12 bases separating them. Germline loops: CDR1 ENHRY, CDR2 SYGVKD. CDR3 sequence: CAIRPEEQETQYF. The CDR3 bases are TGTGCCATCCGTCCTGAGGAGCAAGAGACCCAGTACTTC.

In this sample, this clone turned up once. The CDR3 sequence is CASSSGTGANTGELFF. CDR3 DNA sequence: TGTGCCAGCAGCTCAGGGACAGGGGCGAACACCGGGGAGCTGTTTTTT. This chain uses TRBV13 with TRBJ2-2; 10 bases are a match to TRBD1. The CDR3 runs to 16 residues. Germline V CDR1 and CDR2: PRHDT, FYEKMQ (reference sequence). The junction had 2 bases not matched to a gene; V was cut back by 4 bases and J by 0 bases.